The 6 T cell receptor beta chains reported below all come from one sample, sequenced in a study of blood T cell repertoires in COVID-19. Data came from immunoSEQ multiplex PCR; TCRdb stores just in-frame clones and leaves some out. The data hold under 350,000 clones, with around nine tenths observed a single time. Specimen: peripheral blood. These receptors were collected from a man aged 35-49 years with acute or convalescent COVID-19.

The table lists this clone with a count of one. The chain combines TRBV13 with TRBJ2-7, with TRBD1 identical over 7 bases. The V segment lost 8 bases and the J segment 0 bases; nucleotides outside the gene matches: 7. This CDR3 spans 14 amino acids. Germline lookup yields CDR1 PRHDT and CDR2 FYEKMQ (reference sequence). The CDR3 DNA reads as TGTGCCAGCTCACAGGGGATTACCTCCTACGAGCAGTACTTC. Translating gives CASSQGITSYEQYF.

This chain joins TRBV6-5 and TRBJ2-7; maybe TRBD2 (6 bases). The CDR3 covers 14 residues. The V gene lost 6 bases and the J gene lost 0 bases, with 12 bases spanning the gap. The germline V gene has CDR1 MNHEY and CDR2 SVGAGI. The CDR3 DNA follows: TGTGCCAGCAGGGGGACTTTTTTCTCCTACGAGCAGTACTTC. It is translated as CASRGTFFSYEQYF.

This chain's CDR3 is CASSVGTGRDTEAFF. The CDR3 DNA is TGTGCCAGCAGCGTAGGGACAGGGAGGGACACTGAAGCTTTCTTT. The gene calls are TRBV9 and TRBJ1-1, with 8 bases that match TRBD1. The V and J ends lost 0 bases and 3 bases, in that order; junction bases with no gene match: 4. The CDR3 has 15 residues. Per the germline V gene, CDR1 is SGDLS and CDR2 is YYNGEE.

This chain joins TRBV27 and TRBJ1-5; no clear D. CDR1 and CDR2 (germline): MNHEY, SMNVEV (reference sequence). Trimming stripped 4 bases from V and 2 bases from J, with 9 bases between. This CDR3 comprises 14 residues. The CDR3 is CASSSGSRNQPQHF. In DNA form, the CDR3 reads TGTGCCAGCAGTTCCGGGTCCCGCAATCAGCCCCAGCATTTT.

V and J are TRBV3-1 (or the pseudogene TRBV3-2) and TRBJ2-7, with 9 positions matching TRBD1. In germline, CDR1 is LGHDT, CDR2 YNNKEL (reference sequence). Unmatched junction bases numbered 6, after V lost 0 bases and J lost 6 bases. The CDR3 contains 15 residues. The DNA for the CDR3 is TGTGCCAGCAGCCAAGATGGGACAGGGAGAAGCGAGCAGTACTTC. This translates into CASSQDGTGRSEQYF.

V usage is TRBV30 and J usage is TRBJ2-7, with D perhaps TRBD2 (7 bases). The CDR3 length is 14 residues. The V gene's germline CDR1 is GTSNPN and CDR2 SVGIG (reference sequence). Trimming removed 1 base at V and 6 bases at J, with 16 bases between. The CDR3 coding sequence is TGTGCCTGGAGTGAGGGGGGGGCTGGCTTCGAGCAGTACTTC. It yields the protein CAWSEGGAGFEQYF.